The 21 T cell receptor beta chains listed next were all sequenced from one sample in a study. TCRdb re-called the 5' RACE reads with MiXCR, one entry per CDR3 protein. The table lists some 54,000 distinct CDR3 sequences, roughly a sixth of them singletons. Sequencing was done on a sample of naive CD4+ T cells sorted from blood. Subset: naive CD4+ T cells, CD4+CD45RA+CD25-. Receptor source: a female donor with breast cancer.

This clonotype was seen repeatedly, ten times or more. The chain employs TRBV10-3 and TRBJ2-7, with D possibly called TRBD1 or TRBD2 (5 bases each). Deletions cut 0 bases from V and 5 bases from J, with 17 bases between. This CDR3 comprises 16 residues. Germline V gene sequence: CDR1 ENHRY, CDR2 SYGVKD. The CDR3 region is CAISESILSGPNEQYF. The DNA for the CDR3 is TGTGCCATCAGTGAGTCGATTCTGTCGGGGCCCAACGAGCAGTACTTC.

This clonotype came up many times. The rearrangement joins TRBV5-1 to TRBJ2-2, with 10 bases fitting TRBD1. Per germline, CDR1 SGHRS and CDR2 YFSETQ. The J segment lost 5 bases and the V segment lost 4 bases, leaving 8 bases of the junction unmatched. This CDR3 has 16 residues. The CDR3 nucleotides read TGCGCCAGCAGCGCCCGGGACAGGGGAGGAACCGGGGAGCTGTTTTTT. This codes for CASSARDRGGTGELFF.

This clonotype was observed a few times. The genes are TRBV5-1 and TRBJ2-2; 7 bases agree with TRBD1. The CDR3 spans 15 residues. Germline values: CDR1 SGHRS, CDR2 YFSETQ. Trimming at V came to 3 bases and at J to 7 bases, leaving 9 bases not matched to a gene. CDR3 bases: TGCGCCAGCAGCTCCCGGGACAGTAGGATCGGGGAGCTGTTTTTT. This sequence encodes CASSSRDSRIGELFF.

This clonotype was seen a handful of times. One end of the junction is discordant with germline, which a read error may explain. The chain is built from TRBV7-7 and TRBJ2-5; TRBD2 might be the D (6 bases). This CDR3 has 16 residues. From germline, CDR1 is SSHAT and CDR2 FNYEAQ (reference sequence). The CDR3 is CASSLGVADQQETQYF. CDR3 DNA: TGTGCTAGCAGCTTAGGAGTAGCGGACCAGCAAGAGACCCAGTACTTC. Filled out from reference TRBV7-7 and TRBJ2-5, the complete variable domain reads GAGVSQSPRYKVTKRGQDVTLRCDPISSHATLYWYQQALGQGPEFLTYFNYEAQPDKSGLPSDRFSAERPEGSISTLTIQRTEQRDSAMYRCASSLGVADQQETQYFGPGTRLLVL.

The chain uses TRBV5-1 and TRBJ2-2; D perhaps matches TRBD1 (7 bases). V dropped 2 bases and J dropped 0 bases, with 11 bases sitting between them. The CDR3 runs to 16 residues. Germline loops: CDR1 SGHRS, CDR2 YFSETQ. CDR3 DNA: TGCGCCAGCAGCTTCCAGGGGGGCTCGAACACCGGGGAGCTGTTTTTT. Encoded protein: CASSFQGGSNTGELFF.

This clonotype has at least ten counts. The rearrangement uses TRBV29-1 and TRBJ2-5; tentatively, D is TRBD2 (5 bases). The CDR3 consists of 10 residues. Germline assignment: CDR1 SQVTM and CDR2 ANQGSEA. V lost 7 bases and J 5 bases, leaving 8 bases between the germline ends. The CDR3 nucleotides read TGCAGCGCCGGGGATGAGACCCAGTACTTC. The encoded protein is CSAGDETQYF.

V is TRBV10-3 and J is TRBJ2-6; no firm D call. The V end lost 6 bases, the J end lost 0 bases, and 3 bases lay between the germline ends. The CDR3 sequence is 13 residues long. Germline assignment: CDR1 ENHRY and CDR2 SYGVKD. In DNA, the CDR3 is TGTGCCATCAGGGGCTCTGGGGCCAACGTCCTGACTTTC. As protein: CAIRGSGANVLTF.

This clonotype was counted only a few times. V is TRBV6-2 or TRBV6-3 and J is TRBJ2-7; 8 bases agree with TRBD1. The CDR3 length is 13 residues. With V trimmed by 8 bases and J by 2 bases, 5 bases remained unmatched. The germline CDR1 and CDR2 sequences are MNHEY and SVGEGT. The CDR3 region is CASGDRGPYEQYF. DNA for the CDR3: TGTGCCAGCGGTGACAGGGGACCCTACGAGCAGTACTTC.

This clonotype was observed many times. V and J are TRBV9 and TRBJ1-2; D remains unclear. The germline CDR1 and CDR2 sequences are SGDLS and YYNGEE. The CDR3 has 13 amino acids. The V end was cut by 0 bases, the J end by 8 bases, with 11 bases between. This chain's CDR3 is CASSVDERGGYTF. DNA for the CDR3: TGTGCCAGCAGCGTAGACGAGCGGGGAGGCTACACCTTC. The variable domain in full, completed from reference TRBV9 and TRBJ1-2, reads DSGVTQTPKHLITATGQRVTLRCSPRSGDLSVYWYQQSLDQGLQFLIQYYNGEERAKGNILERFSAQQFPDLHSELNLSSLELGDSALYFCASSVDERGGYTFGSGTRLTVV.

There are a few counts of this clonotype. V gene TRBV6-1 combines with J gene TRBJ2-6, with 9 positions matching TRBD1. The CDR3 extends over 18 amino acids. Looked up from germline, CDR1 is MNHNS and CDR2 is SASEGT. Trimming took 2 bases from V and 2 from J; bases not matched to a gene: 7. CDR3 bases: TGTGCCAGCAGTGAAAGGGGTACAGGGGGCACTGGGGCCAACGTCCTGACTTTC. Protein sequence: CASSERGTGGTGANVLTF.

The rearrangement joins TRBV5-1 to TRBJ2-2, with TRBD1 matching 7 bases. The ends lost 4 bases at V and 0 bases at J; junction bases unmatched: 6. CDR1 is SGHRS and CDR2 is YFSETQ in the germline V gene. The CDR3 contains 16 residues. CDR3 region: CASSRDSPSNTGELFF. In DNA form, the CDR3 reads TGCGCCAGCAGCCGGGACAGCCCATCGAACACCGGGGAGCTGTTTTTT.

As for this clonotype: A read error is likely, as this CDR3 ends without the conserved phenylalanine or tryptophan. This rearrangement joins TRBV4-1 to TRBJ1-1, with D perhaps matching TRBD1 (6 bases). V gave up 7 bases and J gave up 0 bases, with 15 bases separating them. CDR1 MGHRA and CDR2 YSYEKL come from the germline V gene. CDR3 length equals 15 residues. CDR3 DNA: TGCGCCAGCAACCCCGAGGGACATCTGAACACTGAAGCTTTCTTG. It codes for CASNPEGHLNTEAFL.

The chain uses TRBV5-1 and TRBJ1-1; D is perhaps TRBD1 (6 bases). Germline V gives CDR1 SGHRS, CDR2 YFSETQ. Trimming removed 0 bases at V and 8 bases at J, with 11 bases between. CDR3 size: 13 residues. This CDR3 reads CASSLAAGTEAFF. In DNA form, the CDR3 reads TGCGCCAGCAGCTTGGCGGCCGGGACAGAAGCTTTCTTT. Looking up the rest from reference TRBV5-1 and TRBJ1-1 gives the full variable domain: KAGVTQTPRYLIKTRGQQVTLSCSPISGHRSVSWYQQTPGQGLQFLFEYFSETQRNKGNFPGRFSGRQFSNSRSEMNVSTLELGDSALYLCASSLAAGTEAFFGQGTRLTVV.

V and J are TRBV4-3 and TRBJ2-7; the D is unclear. This CDR3 region has 13 residues. The germline V gene has CDR1 LGHNA and CDR2 YSLEER. The V end was cut by 0 bases, the J end by 5 bases, with 8 bases between. The CDR3 nucleotides are TGCGCCAGCAGCCAAGACGAAATCCACGAGCAGTACTTC. As protein: CASSQDEIHEQYF.

The gene calls are TRBV20-1 and TRBJ2-7; the D gene could be TRBD1 or TRBD2 (5 bases each). The CDR3 is 15 amino acids. Germline CDR1 DFQATT, CDR2 SNEGSKA (reference sequence). The germline V and J ends were trimmed by 6 bases and 0 bases, with 18 bases remaining between them. CDR3 amino acids: CSAGRGEGVSYEQYF. The CDR3 DNA follows: TGCAGTGCGGGTAGGGGTGAGGGCGTCTCCTACGAGCAGTACTTC.

The genes are TRBV2 and TRBJ2-2, with 9 bases lining up with TRBD1. Per germline, CDR1 SNHLY and CDR2 FYNNEI. J was trimmed by 1 base and V by 6 bases; bases with no gene match: 6. This CDR3 region has 16 residues. The CDR3 DNA reads as TGTGCCAGCAGGGGACGGACAGGGGTGAACACCGGGGAGCTGTTTTTT. Translated: CASRGRTGVNTGELFF.

This clonotype was counted between two and nine times. This chain connects TRBV6-5 to TRBJ1-6; D ambiguous. Trimming took off 0 bases at V and 3 bases at J, with 9 bases between the two ends. Germline V CDR1 and CDR2: MNHEY, SVGAGI. The CDR3 extends over 16 amino acids. CDR3 coding DNA: TGTGCCAGCAGTTACTCTGGGCGCCTCTATAATTCACCCCTCCACTTT. It is translated as CASSYSGRLYNSPLHF.

This clonotype was recorded at least ten times. The J gene is TRBJ1-2, the V gene TRBV9, with TRBD1 identical over 8 bases. Germline CDR1 reads SGDLS; CDR2 reads YYNGEE. J was trimmed by 7 bases and V by 5 bases; bases with no gene match: 4. The CDR3 is made up of 12 amino acids. The CDR3 here is CASSTTGGGYTF. CDR3 nucleotides: TGTGCCAGCAGTACTACAGGGGGTGGCTACACCTTC.

The chain is built from TRBV6-6 and TRBJ2-5; a possible D gene is TRBD2 (5 bases). Germline lookup yields CDR1 MNHNY and CDR2 SVGAGI (reference sequence). V lost 4 bases and J 5 bases, leaving 5 bases between the germline ends. The CDR3 totals 11 residues. This chain's CDR3 is CASSSGETQYF. The CDR3 DNA reads as TGTGCCAGCAGTTCGGGGGAGACCCAGTACTTC.

Regarding this clonotype: At one end, the junction sequence differs from germline, possibly due to a read error. The J gene is TRBJ1-4, the V gene TRBV10-2; D is undetermined. This CDR3 contains 14 residues. The germline V gene has CDR1 WSHSY and CDR2 SAAADI. The CDR3 DNA follows: TGCGCCGGCAGCACGGGCGCTCTGGGGGAAAAACTGTTTTTT. Translated: CAGSTGALGEKLFF.

This clonotype has a count of ten or more. The CDR3 loop reads CASSLYGGQFNSPLHF. DNA for the CDR3: TGTGCCAGCAGCTTATATGGGGGACAGTTTAATTCACCCCTCCACTTT. The rearrangement joins TRBV7-2 to TRBJ1-6; 7 bases are a match to TRBD1. J was trimmed by 6 bases and V by 2 bases; bases with no gene match: 7. Looked up from germline, CDR1 is SGHTA and CDR2 is FQGNSA. CDR3 length: 16 residues.